This T cell receptor beta chain was captured by sequencing in a study of shared clonotypes between healthy human individuals. Produced via immunoSEQ multiplex PCR; TCRdb's table is partial and in-frame only. The data hold about 1.4 million clones, with roughly 96% observed a single time. The CDR3 sequence is 15 residues long. Losses at the gene ends were 3 bases for V and 5 bases for J; bases not matched to a gene: 7. In germline, CDR1 is LGHNA, CDR2 YSLEER. CD4+ cells yielded CD45RA+ naive and CD45RA-negative memory subsets. The chain recombines TRBV4-3 with TRBJ2-4; TRBD2 matches at 7 bases. Sequenced: naive CD4+ T cells sorted from blood. Subset indicated: CD45RA+ positively selected. The sequence derives from a young man in good health. DNA for the CDR3: TGCGCCAGCAGCCATACGGAGCTAGCGGAAAACATTCAGTACTTC. This translates into CASSHTELAENIQYF.